This passage covers 18 T cell receptor beta chains from one sample sequenced in a study of response to subunit inactivated influenza vaccine. MiXCR, run by TCRdb on the RT-PCR reads, gives a single entry per CDR3 protein. Counted here are 500,000 or so distinct CDR3 sequences, approximately 16% occurring once; the ten biggest clones make up less than 4%. The sequencing used CD4+ T cells sorted from PBMCs, collected less than 30 months after vaccination. Every receptor here comes from a man between 50 and 69 years old who received an inactivated influenza vaccine.

This chain connects TRBV24-1 to TRBJ2-2; D gene ambiguous. This CDR3 contains 13 residues. V lost 2 bases and J 1 base, leaving 1 base between the germline ends. Germline V gene sequence: CDR1 KGHDR, CDR2 SFDVKD. In DNA, the CDR3 is TGTGCCACCAGTGATTGGAACACCGGGGAGCTGTTTTTT. This translates into CATSDWNTGELFF.

This clonotype was recorded a few times. This sequence joins TRBV7-6 and TRBJ2-1; 13 nucleotides agree with TRBD2. Germline CDR1 reads SGHVS; CDR2 reads FNYEAQ. J was trimmed by 5 bases and V by 5 bases; bases with no gene match: 6. There are 16 residues in the CDR3. The CDR3 DNA reads as TGTGCCAGCAGCCCGGGACTAGCGGGGTTCAACAATGAGCAGTTCTTC. The encoded protein is CASSPGLAGFNNEQFF.

This clonotype was observed a handful of times. This chain connects TRBV25-1 to TRBJ2-1, with TRBD2 matching over 11 bases. Germline loops: CDR1 MGHDK, CDR2 SYGVNS. The V and J ends lost 1 base and 7 bases, in that order; junction bases with no gene match: 6. The CDR3 is 16 amino acids. CDR3 residues: CASSELAGGPGNEQFF. The CDR3 region has the DNA TGTGCCAGCAGTGAATTAGCGGGAGGGCCCGGGAATGAGCAGTTCTTC. Full variable domain (outside the CDR3, taken from reference TRBV25-1 and TRBJ2-1): EADIYQTPRYLVIGTGKKITLECSQTMGHDKMYWYQQDPGMELHLIHYSYGVNSTEKGDLSSESTVSRIRTEHFPLTLESARPSHTSQYLCASSELAGGPGNEQFFGPGTRLTVL.

In its sample, this clonotype was seen a few times. The chain links TRBV6-1 to TRBJ1-5; the D gene is possibly TRBD1 (6 bases). The CDR3 runs to 15 residues. Germline values: CDR1 MNHNS, CDR2 SASEGT. With 6 bases removed from V and 0 bases from J, the gap between germline ends came to 12 bases. The CDR3 protein is CASSEQGPSNQPQHF. The CDR3 DNA reads TGTGCCAGCAGCGAACAGGGCCCTAGCAATCAGCCCCAGCATTTT.

This rearrangement joins TRBV5-1 to TRBJ2-7, with 10 bases aligning to TRBD1. After removal of 0 bases from V and 3 bases from J, the junction contained 0 bases not matched to a gene. This CDR3 is built from 14 residues. The V gene's germline CDR1 is SGHRS and CDR2 YFSETQ. This CDR3 reads CASSLGDRGYEQYF. The CDR3 region has the DNA TGCGCCAGCAGCTTGGGGGACAGGGGCTACGAGCAGTACTTC.

The chain recombines TRBV28 with TRBJ1-2, with D uncertain. Germline assignment: CDR1 MDHEN and CDR2 SYDVKM. V was pared by 1 base and J by 0 bases, with 12 bases between. This CDR3 comprises 16 residues. The CDR3 here is CASSLYSGRTNYGYTF. The CDR3 DNA reads as TGTGCCAGCAGTTTATATTCAGGACGGACTAACTATGGCTACACCTTC.

The chain carries TRBV4-1 and TRBJ1-5, with unresolved D. CDR1 and CDR2 from the germline V gene are MGHRA and YSYEKL. Trimming left V 1 base short and J 0 bases short, with 10 bases between. CDR3 length equals 16 residues. CDR3 sequence reads: CASSQGGSYSNQPQHF. The DNA of the CDR3 is TGCGCCAGCAGCCAAGGAGGAAGCTATAGCAATCAGCCCCAGCATTTT.

This clonotype came up a few times. The V gene is TRBV20-1, the J gene TRBJ1-5; D gene uncertain. V was shortened by 5 bases and J by 2 bases, with 13 bases between the two germline ends. This CDR3 is built from 14 residues. CDR1 is DFQATT, CDR2 SNEGSKA, per germline (reference sequence). The CDR3 DNA sequence: TGCAGTGCTTTCCTAGGGTCTGGCAATCAGCCCCAGCATTTT. Translation: CSAFLGSGNQPQHF.

This clonotype was detected only a few times. The rearrangement uses TRBV28 and TRBJ2-7, with D tentatively TRBD1 (6 bases). Germline loops: CDR1 MDHEN, CDR2 SYDVKM. V was clipped by 0 bases and J by 0 bases, with 9 bases between them. This CDR3 is built from 15 residues. This chain's CDR3 is CASSLWRTASYEQYF. CDR3 in DNA: TGTGCCAGCAGTTTATGGAGGACAGCCTCCTACGAGCAGTACTTC.

This clonotype was detected many times. CDR3 sequence reads: CASRDNLGQGLAGANVLTF. DNA for the CDR3: TGCGCCAGCAGAGACAATCTCGGACAGGGATTGGCTGGGGCCAACGTCCTGACTTTC. The chain uses TRBV10-2 and TRBJ2-6; 8 bases match TRBD1. With 6 bases clipped from V and 2 bases from J, the junction kept 15 bases outside the gene matches. This CDR3 has 19 residues. Germline V CDR1 and CDR2: WSHSY, SAAADI.

CDR3 loop: CATSDGVGGRLYGYTF. CDR3 sequence (DNA): TGTGCCACCAGTGACGGCGTGGGGGGGCGGCTTTATGGCTACACCTTC. V is TRBV24-1 and J is TRBJ1-2; TRBD1 might be the D (6 bases). V lost 4 bases to trimming and J lost 5 bases, with 19 bases between them. The CDR3 runs to 16 residues. Germline V gives CDR1 KGHDR, CDR2 SFDVKD.

This clonotype was seen more than once but under ten times. The rearrangement joins TRBV19 to TRBJ1-5; a weak D match, TRBD1 (6 bases). Germline V CDR1 and CDR2: LNHDA, SQIVND (reference sequence). Between the trimmed V and J ends, which lost 7 bases and 4 bases, there was a span of 14 bases. The CDR3 has 14 residues. The chain's CDR3 is CASNTGMSNQPQHF. CDR3 in DNA: TGTGCCAGTAATACAGGGATGAGTAATCAGCCCCAGCATTTT.

The chain is built from TRBV5-1 and TRBJ2-1; 13 bases fit TRBD2. The CDR3 has 16 residues. V lost 4 bases to trimming and J lost 5 bases; unmatched junction nucleotides: 6. Germline CDR1 and CDR2: SGHRS and YFSETQ. The chain's CDR3 is CASSPRLAGGNNEQFF. CDR3 sequence (DNA): TGCGCCAGCAGCCCGCGACTAGCGGGAGGCAACAATGAGCAGTTCTTC.

The chain links TRBV5-4 to TRBJ2-3; D is ambiguous. This CDR3 region has 16 residues. The germline V and J ends were trimmed by 0 bases and 6 bases, with 17 bases remaining between them. Per the germline V gene, CDR1 is SGHNT and CDR2 is YYREEE (reference sequence). Here the CDR3 DNA reads TGTGCCAGCAGCTTGGCTAGAGCCGTTGGGATCGATACGCAGTATTTT. Its translation: CASSLARAVGIDTQYF.

This chain uses TRBV4-1 with TRBJ2-7; 7 positions agree with TRBD2. The CDR3 covers 15 residues. Germline values: CDR1 MGHRA, CDR2 YSYEKL. The V and J ends lost 0 bases and 2 bases, in that order; junction bases with no gene match: 4. CDR3 in amino acids: CASSQEWGGAYEQYF. In DNA form, the CDR3 reads TGCGCCAGCAGCCAAGAATGGGGGGGGGCCTACGAGCAGTACTTC.

This clonotype has more than one count but fewer than ten. The V gene is TRBV2, the J gene TRBJ2-7; the D is unclear. V lost 3 bases and J lost 9, with 21 bases in between. Per the germline V gene, CDR1 is SNHLY and CDR2 is FYNNEI. The CDR3 loop spans 15 amino acids. This CDR3 reads CASSERTVPLRGQYF. CDR3 nucleotide sequence: TGTGCCAGCAGTGAGAGGACGGTCCCCTTACGAGGGCAGTACTTC. The full variable domain, rest sourced from reference TRBV2 and TRBJ2-7, is EPEVTQTPSHQVTQMGQEVILRCVPISNHLYFYWYRQILGQKVEFLVSFYNNEISEKSEIFDDQFSVERPDGSNFTLKIRSTKLEDSAMYFCASSERTVPLRGQYFGPGTRLTVT.

This clonotype was observed many times. The genes are TRBV3-1 and TRBJ1-3; D remains unclear. The V end lost 4 bases, the J end lost 1 base, and 11 bases lay between the germline ends. The germline gives CDR1 LGHDT, CDR2 YNNKEL (reference sequence). This CDR3 region has 15 residues. CDR3 region: CASSLTSLSGNTIYF. CDR3 DNA sequence: TGTGCCAGCAGCCTCACCAGCCTGTCTGGAAACACCATATATTTT.

With regard to this clonotype: This may arise from a read error, as a much more abundant clone is one base away. The genes are TRBV20-1 and TRBJ1-1, with D perhaps TRBD1 (5 bases). The length of the CDR3 is 13 residues. Germline CDR1 and CDR2: DFQATT and SNEGSKA (reference sequence). DNA for the CDR3: TGCAGTGCTAGAGCCAGGAGGGGCACTGAAGCTTCCTTT. Its protein product is CSARARRGTEASF.